Presented here are 23 T cell receptor beta chains from one specimen sequenced in a study of T cell repertoires in cytomegalovirus infection. These receptors' antigens are unknown. MiXCR, run by TCRdb on the reads, gives a single entry per CDR3 protein. The sample contains fewer than 1,000,000 distinct CDR3 sequences, around 32% of which appear only once. The sample here was cultured CD8+ T cells from PBMCs, taken from culture after CMV antigen stimulation. These receptor sequences come from a human donor in good health (CMV status not recorded). Some clones in this sample may be carry-over from other donors' samples.

This clonotype appeared a few times. The rearrangement uses TRBV7-6 and TRBJ1-4; D perhaps matches TRBD1 (6 bases). V dropped 7 bases and J dropped 3 bases, with 15 bases sitting between them. Germline CDR1 and CDR2: SGHVS and FNYEAQ. There are 15 residues in the CDR3. CDR3: CASTPTGQSNEKLFF. In DNA, the CDR3 is TGTGCCAGCACCCCAACCGGACAGTCTAATGAAAAACTGTTTTTT.

This clonotype has just a few counts. The rearrangement links TRBV2 to TRBJ1-2; D remains ambiguous. The CDR3 is made up of 12 amino acids. Germline CDR1 and CDR2: SNHLY and FYNNEI. The germline V and J ends were trimmed by 4 bases and 4 bases, with 7 bases remaining between them. The CDR3: CASSGNRYGYTF. In DNA form, the CDR3 reads TGTGCCAGCAGTGGAAACCGCTATGGCTACACCTTC. Looking up the rest from reference TRBV2 and TRBJ1-2 gives the full variable domain: EPEVTQTPSHQVTQMGQEVILRCVPISNHLYFYWYRQILGQKVEFLVSFYNNEISEKSEIFDDQFSVERPDGSNFTLKIRSTKLEDSAMYFCASSGNRYGYTFGSGTRLTVV.

The J gene is TRBJ1-3, the V gene TRBV4-1; D ambiguous. Trimming took 0 bases from V and 0 from J, leaving 3 bases between them. Germline assignment: CDR1 MGHRA and CDR2 YSYEKL. CDR3 size: 14 residues. CDR3 sequence: CASSQEISGNTIYF. The CDR3 nucleotides read TGCGCCAGCAGCCAAGAGATCTCTGGAAACACCATATATTTT.

The rearrangement links TRBV10-3 to TRBJ1-3, with unresolved D. Germline V lookup: CDR1 ENHRY, CDR2 SYGVKD. V lost 8 bases to trimming and J lost 0 bases, with 11 bases between them. The CDR3 runs to 14 residues. The CDR3 loop is CAIRQPLSGNTIYF. The DNA of the CDR3 is TGTGCCATCCGTCAGCCCCTCTCTGGAAACACCATATATTTT.

This chain connects TRBV5-6 to TRBJ1-1; TRBD1 is a possible D gene (5 bases). Trimming pared 2 bases from V and 8 bases from J, leaving 16 bases between. CDR1 and CDR2 (germline): SGHDT, YYEEEE. The length of the CDR3 is 14 residues. For the CDR3, the DNA is TGTGCCAGCAGCTTTCCCCAGGGAGTTGCGGAAGCTTTCTTT. Protein product: CASSFPQGVAEAFF.

In its sample, this clonotype was seen a few times. The gene calls are TRBV7-2 and TRBJ2-6; D call uncertain. Germline CDR1 and CDR2: SGHTA and FQGNSA. The CDR3 is 17 residues long. The V and J ends lost 4 bases and 0 bases respectively, with 13 bases between them. The CDR3 loop reads CASSSPWTTSGANVLTF. The CDR3 nucleotides are TGTGCCAGCAGCTCCCCGTGGACGACCTCTGGGGCCAACGTCCTGACTTTC.

This clonotype has a count of ten or more. The chain has TRBV7-6 and TRBJ1-5; tentative D call: TRBD1 (5 bases). CDR1 SGHVS and CDR2 FNYEAQ come from the germline V gene. V lost 4 bases, J lost 5 bases, and 12 bases lay in between. The CDR3 consists of 14 residues. The chain's CDR3 is CASSSTPGYQPQHF. In DNA form, the CDR3 reads TGTGCCAGCAGCTCGACGCCAGGGTATCAGCCCCAGCATTTT.

This chain links TRBV20-1 with TRBJ2-3, with 9 bases lining up with TRBD1. V shed 0 bases and J 4 bases; nucleotides not matched to a gene: 11. Germline-derived CDR1 and CDR2 are DFQATT and SNEGSKA (reference sequence). This CDR3 has 17 amino acids. The chain's CDR3 is CSAREVTGTGFPDTQYF. CDR3 nucleotide sequence: TGCAGTGCTAGAGAAGTAACCGGGACAGGGTTCCCAGATACGCAGTATTTT.

The gene calls are TRBV5-6 and TRBJ2-2; no definite D call. The CDR3 sequence is 16 residues long. The V end lost 4 bases, the J end lost 2 bases, and 15 bases lay between the germline ends. Germline CDR1 is SGHDT and CDR2 is YYEEEE. The CDR3, as DNA: TGTGCCAGCAGCATATTGGGGTTTCGCAACACCGGGGAGCTGTTTTTT. It specifies CASSILGFRNTGELFF.

This sequence joins TRBV5-6 and TRBJ2-5; D remains ambiguous. This CDR3 comprises 14 residues. Germline V gene lookup returns CDR1 SGHDT and CDR2 YYEEEE. The V end lost 1 base, the J end lost 2 bases, and 9 bases lay between the germline ends. The CDR3 bases are TGTGCCAGCAGCTTGTGGCACAGACAAGAGACCCAGTACTTC. Translation gives CASSLWHRQETQYF.

This clonotype was seen repeatedly, ten times or more. DNA for the CDR3: TGTGCCAGCAGTTCCCTCTATGGCTACACCTTC. It is translated as CASSSLYGYTF. The J gene is TRBJ1-2, the V gene TRBV12-3 or TRBV12-4; D gene uncertain. The CDR3 sequence is 11 residues long. V shed 4 bases and J shed 4 bases, with 4 bases lying between them.

In this sample, this clonotype turned up a few times. V gene TRBV5-6 combines with J gene TRBJ2-4; D may be TRBD2 (6 bases). Germline V gene data show CDR1 as SGHDT and CDR2 as YYEEEE. The CDR3 is 16 amino acids. V gave up 4 bases and J gave up 3 bases, with 17 bases separating them. CDR3 sequence: CASSPRRWRDKNIQYF. The CDR3 region has the DNA TGTGCCAGCAGCCCACGAAGGTGGAGGGACAAAAACATTCAGTACTTC.

This clonotype has ten or more counts. This chain uses TRBV7-6 with TRBJ1-4, with D possibly TRBD1 on 6 matching bases. Per the germline V gene, CDR1 is SGHVS and CDR2 is FNYEAQ. The CDR3 covers 14 residues. Trimming removed 6 bases from V and 0 bases from J, with 8 bases in between. The CDR3 loop is CASRRQATNEKLFF. For the CDR3, the DNA is TGTGCCAGCAGAAGACAGGCAACTAATGAAAAACTGTTTTTT.

This clonotype was picked up one time. The chain uses TRBV15 and TRBJ1-2, with D perhaps TRBD1 (5 bases). From germline, CDR1 is LNHNV and CDR2 YYDKDF (reference sequence). V gave up 0 bases and J gave up 4 bases, with 9 bases separating them. The CDR3 loop spans 14 amino acids. CDR3 nucleotide sequence: TGTGCCACCAGCAGAGATAGCCAGGGCTATGGCTACACCTTC. As protein: CATSRDSQGYGYTF.

CDR3 nucleotides: TGTGCCACCGGACCCCTAGGCTCCTACAATGAGCAGTTCTTC. The encoded protein is CATGPLGSYNEQFF. The chain employs TRBV12-3 or TRBV12-4 and TRBJ2-1; D is unclear. V was clipped by 10 bases and J by 0 bases, with 13 bases between them. The CDR3 sequence is 14 residues long.

The table lists this clonotype with many counts. This sequence joins TRBV7-8 and TRBJ1-1; D remains unclear. From germline, CDR1 is SGHVS and CDR2 FQNEAQ. The CDR3 has 15 amino acids. With 1 base removed from V and 3 bases from J, the gap between germline ends came to 12 bases. CDR3 residues: CASSLVSGRDTEAFF. The CDR3 DNA sequence: TGTGCCAGCAGCTTAGTCTCGGGCAGAGACACTGAAGCTTTCTTT.

The gene calls are TRBV4-3 and TRBJ2-1; 9 bases are a match to TRBD2. Germline CDR1 reads LGHNA; CDR2 reads YSLEER. Trimming at V came to 0 bases and at J to 4 bases, leaving 7 bases not matched to a gene. This CDR3 region has 17 residues. CDR3 DNA: TGCGCCAGCAGCCAAGATTTTGCTAGCGGGGCTTACAATGAGCAGTTCTTC. This codes for CASSQDFASGAYNEQFF.

This clonotype has more than one count but fewer than ten. The chain joins TRBV19 to TRBJ2-4; the D is unclear. CDR1 and CDR2 (germline): LNHDA, SQIVND (reference sequence). The CDR3 has 13 amino acids. V was shortened by 6 bases and J by 0 bases, with 6 bases between the two germline ends. CDR3 in amino acids: CASSELAKNIQYF. CDR3 nucleotide sequence: TGTGCCAGTAGCGAACTAGCCAAAAACATTCAGTACTTC.

The J gene is TRBJ2-5, the V gene TRBV7-6, with 7 nucleotides matching TRBD2. CDR1 and CDR2 from the germline V gene are SGHVS and FNYEAQ. This CDR3 is 14 amino acids long. The trim removed 5 bases at V and 3 bases at J, leaving 6 bases unmatched. In nucleotides, the CDR3 is TGTGCCAGCAGCCCCCGGGGAGGGAAAGAGACCCAGTACTTC. This gives the protein CASSPRGGKETQYF.

The rearrangement links TRBV27 to TRBJ1-4; D unresolved. The CDR3 runs to 17 residues. Per the germline V gene, CDR1 is MNHEY and CDR2 is SMNVEV (reference sequence). Trimming stripped 3 bases from V and 2 bases from J, with 16 bases between. The CDR3 protein is CASSFSTPSLTNEKLFF. The CDR3 nucleotides read TGTGCCAGCAGTTTTTCTACCCCTTCTTTGACTAATGAAAAACTGTTTTTT.

This clonotype occurred a few times. This sequence joins TRBV15 and TRBJ2-4; 7 bases fit TRBD1. J lost 9 bases, V lost 0 bases, and 2 bases had no gene match. There are 13 residues in the CDR3. Germline assignment: CDR1 LNHNV and CDR2 YYDKDF (reference sequence). Here the CDR3 DNA reads TGTGCCACCAGCAGAGAGGACAGGAGCATTCAGTACTTC. Its translation: CATSREDRSIQYF. Full variable domain (rest looked up from reference TRBV15 and TRBJ2-4): DAMVIQNPRYQVTQFGKPVTLSCSQTLNHNVMYWYQQKSSQAPKLLFHYYDKDFNNEADTPDNFQSRRPNTSFCFLDIRSPGLGDTAMYLCATSREDRSIQYFGAGTRLSVL.

The V call is TRBV4-1, the J call TRBJ1-2; D is ambiguous. Trimming took off 0 bases at V and 4 bases at J, with 21 bases between the two ends. Germline loops: CDR1 MGHRA, CDR2 YSYEKL. The CDR3 is 18 amino acids. CDR3 amino acids: CASSQDHPPPSRGYGYTF. Written as DNA, the CDR3 is TGCGCCAGCAGCCAAGATCACCCCCCCCCCTCCCGGGGCTATGGCTACACCTTC.

This clonotype was seen many times. The DNA for the CDR3 is TGTGCCAGCAGCTTAGATAGAATTTATAGCAATCAGCCCCAGCATTTT. It encodes CASSLDRIYSNQPQHF. This chain links TRBV7-8 with TRBJ1-5; D unclear. The V end was cut by 1 base, the J end by 0 bases, with 10 bases between. This CDR3 region has 16 residues. From germline, CDR1 is SGHVS and CDR2 FQNEAQ.